The rows below give T cell receptor beta chains drawn from one sample of a study of blood T cell repertoires in COVID-19. Generated by immunoSEQ multiplex PCR, the TCRdb table keeps only in-frame clones and is missing some. Among about 160,000 clones listed, roughly 84% were seen once. The specimen sequenced was PBMCs or T cells enriched from blood (not recorded which). The origin of the receptors is a woman aged 45-59 years who had recovered from COVID-19. Each CDR3 is given with its conserved first and last residue. Each record gives: V gene, clone size, J gene, CDR3 length, D gene, CDR3 DNA, CDR3 protein. The D gene is left open where the match is weak. Part of the rows lack a size; the others show once, few, many or a class for expanded clones.

v_call: TRBV4-3
clone_size: NA
j_call: TRBJ1-3
cdr3_length: 17
d_call: NA
cdr3_nt: TGCGCCAGCAGCCAAGTATACGCCTCGGGGTCCGACGGTACCATATATTTT
cdr3_aa: CASSQVYASGSDGTIYF

v_call: TRBV7-6
clone_size: NA
j_call: TRBJ2-1
cdr3_length: 15
d_call: TRBD2
cdr3_nt: TGTGCCAGCAGCCGAGGACTAGCGGGGCACAATGAGCAGTTCTTC
cdr3_aa: CASSRGLAGHNEQFF

v_call: TRBV29-1
clone_size: NA
j_call: TRBJ2-1
cdr3_length: 16
d_call: TRBD1
cdr3_nt: TGCAGCACACTGCCCCCAGGTGGGACAGCCTACAATGAGCAGTTCTTC
cdr3_aa: CSTLPPGGTAYNEQFF

v_call: TRBV7-9
clone_size: NA
j_call: TRBJ2-7
cdr3_length: 18
d_call: TRBD2
cdr3_nt: TGTGCCAGCAGCAGCCCGGGACTAGCGGGGGACCAAACCTACGAGCAGTACTTC
cdr3_aa: CASSSPGLAGDQTYEQYF

v_call: TRBV7-9
clone_size: few
j_call: TRBJ2-5
cdr3_length: 14
d_call: NA
cdr3_nt: TGTGCCAGCAGCTTAGGACCTTTAGCTAAGACCCAGTACTTC
cdr3_aa: CASSLGPLAKTQYF

v_call: TRBV7-2
clone_size: NA
j_call: TRBJ2-5
cdr3_length: 18
d_call: TRBD2
cdr3_nt: TGTGCCAGCAGCTTATTTATAAGAGGTAGCGGGAAAAAAGAGACCCAGTACTTC
cdr3_aa: CASSLFIRGSGKKETQYF

v_call: TRBV3-1/TRBV3-2
clone_size: once
j_call: TRBJ2-2
cdr3_length: 13
d_call: NA
cdr3_nt: TGTGCCAGCAGCCTCCGGGGCACCGGGGAGCTGTTTTTT
cdr3_aa: CASSLRGTGELFF

v_call: TRBV27
clone_size: NA
j_call: TRBJ1-5
cdr3_length: 14
d_call: NA
cdr3_nt: TGTGCCCCCAAAATTGGACAGAACAATCAGCCCCAGCATTTT
cdr3_aa: CAPKIGQNNQPQHF

v_call: TRBV19
clone_size: NA
j_call: TRBJ2-3
cdr3_length: 14
d_call: TRBD2
cdr3_nt: TGTGCCAGTACTGGCGGGAGAGGTTCAGATACGCAGTATTTT
cdr3_aa: CASTGGRGSDTQYF

v_call: TRBV9
clone_size: NA
j_call: TRBJ2-3
cdr3_length: 16
d_call: NA
cdr3_nt: TGTGCCAGCAGCGTAAATGTGGGGGGGCCCTCAGATACGCAGTATTTT
cdr3_aa: CASSVNVGGPSDTQYF

v_call: TRBV3-1/TRBV3-2
clone_size: NA
j_call: TRBJ1-5
cdr3_length: 14
d_call: NA
cdr3_nt: TGTGCCAGCAGCCAAGGAGGGCGGACGGGGCCCCAGCATTTT
cdr3_aa: CASSQGGRTGPQHF

v_call: TRBV28
clone_size: NA
j_call: TRBJ2-3
cdr3_length: 14
d_call: TRBD1
cdr3_nt: TGTGCCAGCAGAGAAGGGGGCACGGTCCATACGCAGTATTTT
cdr3_aa: CASREGGTVHTQYF

v_call: TRBV7-2
clone_size: NA
j_call: TRBJ2-7
cdr3_length: 13
d_call: NA
cdr3_nt: TGTGCCAGCAGCCTAATTACAGGGTACGAGCAGTACTTC
cdr3_aa: CASSLITGYEQYF

v_call: TRBV27
clone_size: NA
j_call: TRBJ2-7
cdr3_length: 14
d_call: NA
cdr3_nt: TGTGCCAGCAGTTTTTCCCAGGGTTCCGTCGAGCAGTACTTC
cdr3_aa: CASSFSQGSVEQYF

v_call: TRBV7-2
clone_size: NA
j_call: TRBJ2-5
cdr3_length: 16
d_call: TRBD2
cdr3_nt: TGTGCCAGCAGCTTAGGTGGAGCGGGGGGAGGTGAGACCCAGTACTTC
cdr3_aa: CASSLGGAGGGETQYF

v_call: TRBV3-1/TRBV3-2
clone_size: NA
j_call: TRBJ2-1
cdr3_length: 13
d_call: NA
cdr3_nt: TGTGCCAGCAGCCAAGCGTTTAGTCGTGAGCAGTTCTTC
cdr3_aa: CASSQAFSREQFF

v_call: TRBV5-8
clone_size: NA
j_call: TRBJ1-5
cdr3_length: 13
d_call: NA
cdr3_nt: TGTGCCAGCAGTAACACAGGGAATCAGCCCCAGCATTTT
cdr3_aa: CASSNTGNQPQHF

v_call: TRBV7-2
clone_size: NA
j_call: TRBJ2-3
cdr3_length: 16
d_call: TRBD2
cdr3_nt: TGTGCCAGCAGCCCAGGGACTAGCGGGGTCACAGATACGCAGTATTTT
cdr3_aa: CASSPGTSGVTDTQYF

v_call: TRBV7-2
clone_size: NA
j_call: TRBJ1-1
cdr3_length: 15
d_call: NA
cdr3_nt: TGTGCCAGCAGCTTCGCCCTGGGGGCCGGGGCTGAAGCTTTCTTT
cdr3_aa: CASSFALGAGAEAFF

v_call: TRBV2
clone_size: NA
j_call: TRBJ1-5
cdr3_length: 14
d_call: NA
cdr3_nt: TGTGCCAGCAGTGCGGAGCAGGGCCATCAGCCCCAGCATTTT
cdr3_aa: CASSAEQGHQPQHF

v_call: TRBV7-9
clone_size: few
j_call: TRBJ1-2
cdr3_length: 13
d_call: TRBD1
cdr3_nt: TGTGCCAGCAGCCGTCCCGGGACAGGAGGCTACACCTTC
cdr3_aa: CASSRPGTGGYTF

v_call: TRBV5-4
clone_size: NA
j_call: TRBJ2-4
cdr3_length: 16
d_call: NA
cdr3_nt: TGTGCCAGCAGCCCGTCGACAGATTCATCCAAAAACATTCAGTACTTC
cdr3_aa: CASSPSTDSSKNIQYF

v_call: TRBV5-1
clone_size: NA
j_call: TRBJ2-3
cdr3_length: 14
d_call: NA
cdr3_nt: TGCGCCAGCAGGGGCGAGGGGGTCACAGATACGCAGTATTTT
cdr3_aa: CASRGEGVTDTQYF

v_call: TRBV29-1
clone_size: NA
j_call: TRBJ2-7
cdr3_length: 13
d_call: TRBD1
cdr3_nt: TGCAGCGCTATAGGACAGGGTTATTACGAGCAGTACTTC
cdr3_aa: CSAIGQGYYEQYF